The 8 T cell receptor beta chains given below trace back to one sample, sequenced in a study of cytomegalovirus exposure and HLA in healthy donors. The PCR used 60 Vbeta and 13 Jbeta primers. Assay: immunoSEQ multiplex PCR; the TCRdb copy retains only in-frame clones and omits some. The table records 95,000 to 150,000 clones, around 72% of them present only once. Material for sequencing was PBMCs. The receptors shown here come from a middle-aged woman in good health and CMV-seropositive.

This clone has only one observation. The chain couples TRBV9 to TRBJ2-5; a possible D gene is TRBD2 (5 bases). Trimming stripped 2 bases from V and 5 bases from J, with 13 bases between. Germline V gene data show CDR1 as SGDLS and CDR2 as YYNGEE. CDR3 length equals 14 residues. CDR3 nucleotides: TGTGCCAGCAGCGTGTACGGGGTGGATGAGACCCAGTACTTC. It specifies CASSVYGVDETQYF.

The chain has TRBV6-5 and TRBJ1-6; D unresolved. Trimming removed 1 base at V and 7 bases at J, with 8 bases between. The CDR3 runs to 14 residues. Germline V CDR1 and CDR2: MNHEY, SVGAGI. CDR3 nucleotides: TGTGCCAGCAGTTACTATGACGGGAATTCACCCCTCCACTTT. It encodes CASSYYDGNSPLHF.

This chain joins TRBV9 and TRBJ2-3; the D is unclear. Between the trimmed V and J ends, which lost 0 bases and 4 bases, there was a span of 6 bases. CDR3 size: 13 residues. The germline CDR1 and CDR2 sequences are SGDLS and YYNGEE. In nucleotides, the CDR3 is TGTGCCAGCAGCGTAGCGCCAGCAGATACGCAGTATTTT. It is translated as CASSVAPADTQYF.

The V and J genes are TRBV7-8 and TRBJ1-6; 8 positions match TRBD1. Unmatched junction bases numbered 8, after V lost 4 bases and J lost 9 bases. The CDR3 has 15 amino acids. The V gene's germline CDR1 is SGHVS and CDR2 FQNEAQ. The CDR3 nucleotides read TGTGCCAGCAGCTCCTCCGGACAGGGTGGTTCACCCCTCCACTTT. It is translated as CASSSSGQGGSPLHF.

To note about this clone: The same CDR3 also results from other DNA sequences found in this sample. The chain uses TRBV7-8 and TRBJ2-7, with TRBD1 identical over 8 bases. The V and J ends lost 5 bases and 3 bases, in that order; junction bases with no gene match: 3. The CDR3 totals 13 residues. CDR1 is SGHVS, CDR2 FQNEAQ, per germline. This CDR3 reads CASSPGQGYEQYF. CDR3 nucleotide sequence: TGTGCCAGCAGCCCAGGACAGGGCTACGAGCAGTACTTC.

The gene calls are TRBV6-1 and TRBJ1-1; D is unclear. This CDR3 is built from 13 residues. Germline CDR1 MNHNS, CDR2 SASEGT. Deletions cut 4 bases from V and 2 bases from J, with 8 bases between. This CDR3 is CASSGELNTEAFF. CDR3 bases: TGTGCCAGCAGTGGCGAACTTAACACTGAAGCTTTCTTT.

The V and J genes are TRBV29-1 and TRBJ1-2; D perhaps matches TRBD1 (6 bases). This CDR3 contains 14 residues. Per germline, CDR1 SQVTM and CDR2 ANQGSEA. The V gene lost 2 bases and the J gene lost 4 bases, with 14 bases spanning the gap. The CDR3 reads CSVESQGRTYGYTF. The CDR3 nucleotides read TGCAGCGTTGAATCACAGGGTCGAACCTATGGCTACACCTTC.

This clone was seen more than once but under ten times. This chain links TRBV14 with TRBJ2-7; TRBD2 matches at 13 bases. Trimming removed 4 bases from V and 2 bases from J; junction bases left unmatched: 2. Germline V CDR1 and CDR2: SGHDN, FVKESK. The CDR3 runs to 15 residues. Here the CDR3 reads CASSPGTSGAYEQYF. In DNA form, the CDR3 reads TGTGCCAGCAGCCCGGGGACTAGCGGGGCCTACGAGCAGTACTTC.